This entry is about one T cell receptor (beta chain). 5'RACE, which relied on constant-segment primers, yielded TCR alpha and TCR beta cDNA libraries carrying sample barcodes and UMIs. TCRdb passed the 5' RACE reads through MiXCR, listing each CDR3 protein once. The sample includes approximately 260,000 distinct CDR3 sequences, about a sixth of them seen just once. The sample is drawn from a study of T-cell memory formation after mild COVID-19. CDR1 is GTSNPN, CDR2 SVGIG, per germline (reference sequence). Germline trimming cut 3 bases from V and 4 bases from J; bases unmatched to any gene: 3. This CDR3 region has 13 residues.

Sequences were obtained from PBMCs or a T cell subset sorted from them (not recorded which). The genes are TRBV30 and TRBJ1-2; 9 nucleotides align to TRBD1. The source of this sequence is a man younger than 35 who had mild COVID-19 (a few samples of this study predate the infection). Cell type and time point are not known. CDR3 in DNA: TGTGCCTGGAGCCGGGACAGGGCCTATGGCTACACCTTC. Its protein product is CAWSRDRAYGYTF.